This T cell receptor beta chain was observed in a study of early T cells in non-severe SARS-CoV-2 infection. Study-wide context: Sequencing input comprised bulk RNA from unsorted whole blood; chain pairing was not available. Study results and caveats: VDJdb-based matching was biased toward anti-spike CD8 responses and missed private and CD4 specificities.

The CDR3 loop spans 13 amino acids. The V end lost 5 bases, the J end lost 0 bases, and 8 bases lay between the germline ends. From germline, CDR1 is DFQATT and CDR2 SNEGSKA (reference sequence). Individual cDNA molecules received unique molecular identifiers. MiXCR, applied by TCRdb to the 5' RACE reads, yields one record per CDR3 protein. The table has around 83,000 distinct CDR3 sequences, less than 15% seen once. This clonotype was detected many times. The antigen is unknown. This clonotype was sampled from an adult who was a healthcare worker with PCR-confirmed SARS-CoV-2 infection or an uninfected control (not recorded which). The chain combines TRBV20-1 with TRBJ2-1, with D uncertain. The material sequenced was whole blood, taken at baseline. The CDR3, as DNA: TGCAGTGCTCCCGTCAGCTCCTACAATGAGCAGTTCTTC. This translates into CSAPVSSYNEQFF.